This TCR beta chain was recorded in a study of Graves' ophthalmopathy and Graves' hyperthyroidism (dated by TCRdb to the late 2010s). With respect to the entire study: A patient counted as having stable hyperthyroidism if there was no progression to ophthalmopathy within 18 months of follow-up. TCR beta repertoire signatures were used to distinguish Graves' ophthalmopathy from Graves' hyperthyroidism and to predict progression to ophthalmopathy. After sampling, hyperthyroidism patients received methimazole starting at 30 mg daily, and ophthalmopathy patients received high-dose intravenous methylprednisolone. In total, 135 blood samples were TCR-sequenced: 43 ophthalmopathy, some 75 hyperthyroidism and some 17 hyperthyroidism-to-ophthalmopathy patients. In a handful of hyperthyroidism patients, the T-cell repertoires found in thyroid tissue were compared with those found in blood. The independent validation cohort included about 20 hyperthyroidism patients plus 17 patients who later progressed from hyperthyroidism to ophthalmopathy. To explore V-J signatures distinguishing ophthalmopathy from hyperthyroidism, a discovery set of around 100 patients (about 44 ophthalmopathy, 57 stable hyperthyroidism) was enrolled. Results and caveats for the whole study, not just this receptor: In validation, the model predicted ophthalmopathy progression with roughly 68% sensitivity and 72.22% specificity; 12 predicted patients were CT-confirmed with GO in a median of approximately six months. In cross-validation, the 13-signature model distinguished ophthalmopathy from stable hyperthyroidism with 85% to 90% sensitivity and about 84% specificity, and in the test set the corresponding values were about 80% and 75%. No statistical method was used to predetermine the sample size, and group allocation was not hidden from the investigators. Most of the expanded thyroid clonotypes with a frequency above 0.001 were also detected in blood, and it was suggested that the thyroid immune response may be reflected by blood repertoires.

This clonotype appeared many times. Its antigen remains undetermined. Base qualities are not at hand, and no much larger clone is one base apart. For repertoire sequencing, the TCR beta CDR3 regions were amplified from RNA transcripts. HTBI primers and the Qiagen OneStep RT-PCR kit were used in a first-round RT-PCR, which was followed by a second-round multiplex PCR, size selection and purification. The libraries underwent paired-end sequencing with 100 bp reads on an Illumina HiSeq2000. The source study handled its data this way. SOAPnuke was used to process the reads, removing any read that contained adapters or uncalled bases, had a mean Phred below 15, or lacked an exact match to the constant primer or identifier. COPE v1.2.5 was used to merge high-quality paired reads. Each unique nucleotide sequence was defined as a clonotype, and clonotypes were aligned to IMGT TRB V, D and J references with MiTCR v1.1. The analysis was limited to V-J combinations with a frequency above 0.0001, which together covered 99% to 99.2% of the repertoires. For each V-J combination, a TCR clonal expansion and chaos score was defined as F50 clonal expansion divided by the chaos observed in the TCRdist matrix. Welch's t-statistics and random forest were used to reduce the features to roughly 14 V-J combinations, which were then used as input to a naive Bayes classifier. The similarity between thyroid and blood repertoires was quantified using the Morisita-Horn index. TCRdb handled the public reads itself, with Q25 trimming in fastp and clone calling in MiXCR, and kept productive beta chains. Every entry covers one CDR3 protein and lists the most common genes and DNA from its rows. These V and J calls rely on TCRdb rather than the paper's analysis. Within this sample are 500,000 to 700,000 distinct CDR3 sequences, with less than 40% of them counted one time only. About 4.1% of the sample is in the top ten clones.

Counted from cysteine to phenylalanine, this CDR3 has 15 amino acids. Only CDR3 DNA remains: 45 bases, in frame from the first base. V has 3 bases trimmed and J has 5 bases trimmed; junction bases matching no gene number 12. From the germline V gene (reference sequence), CDR1 is DFQATT and CDR2 is SNEGSKA. Patients with hyperthyroidism were aged 18 to 65 years, had been newly diagnosed, and had a disease duration of less than 2 months. Patients were excluded if they had other autoimmune diseases, uncontrolled infections, pregnancy or lactation. Clinical symptoms, serum thyroxine, TRAb, thyroid ultrasound and orbital computed tomography were used for diagnosis. Total RNA was extracted with Trizol reagent and quality-checked on an Agilent 2100 Bioanalyzer.

This TCR derives from an adult man with Graves' hyperthyroidism. Here the chain combines TRBV20-1 and TRBJ1-2; 7 nucleotides in the junction match TRBD1. Sequenced sample: peripheral blood or thyroid tissue (not recorded which). The DNA sequence reads TGCAGTGCTAGCCGAGAGACAGGGAGGCGGTATGGCTACACCTTC. The translation is CSASRETGRRYGYTF.